Presented here are 17 T cell receptor beta chains from one specimen sequenced in a study of CD4+ T cells in melanoma. Using immunoSEQ multiplex PCR, the repertoire was profiled, and TCRdb retains in-frame clones only, with some absent. The repertoire has under 8,000 clones, about 70% of them found once; the top ten carry about 30%. Sequenced sample: cells from a culture (not recorded whether cultured in vitro). The source of these receptors is a human donor with melanoma.

This chain uses TRBV30 with TRBJ1-2, with a possible D match to TRBD1 (6 bases). The CDR3 has 15 residues. V dropped 5 bases and J dropped 7 bases, with 23 bases sitting between them. In germline, CDR1 is GTSNPN, CDR2 SVGIG (reference sequence). The CDR3 is CAWENRVRIGGGYTF. The CDR3 region has the DNA TGTGCCTGGGAAAACAGGGTTCGGATTGGTGGTGGCTACACCTTC.

In DNA form, the CDR3 reads TGTGCCAGCAGTTACGGGGGCAGCTATGGCTACACCTTC. Protein: CASSYGGSYGYTF. The chain recombines TRBV6-2 or TRBV6-3 with TRBJ1-2; a weak D match, TRBD1 (6 bases). The CDR3 is 13 amino acids. Germline CDR1 and CDR2: MNHEY and SVGEGT. V shed 2 bases and J shed 4 bases, with 8 bases lying between them.

This clone is a singleton in its sample. The rearrangement links TRBV5-5 to TRBJ2-3; 9 bases are shared with TRBD1. V lost 3 bases to trimming and J lost 3 bases; unmatched junction nucleotides: 2. The CDR3 has 14 amino acids. Germline CDR1 SGHKS, CDR2 YYEKEE (reference sequence). The CDR3 reads CASSSGQGTDTQYF. As DNA, the CDR3 is TGTGCCAGCAGCTCGGGACAGGGAACAGATACGCAGTATTTT.

This chain links TRBV9 with TRBJ1-4; 7 nucleotides align to TRBD1. The CDR3 totals 14 residues. Looked up from germline, CDR1 is SGDLS and CDR2 is YYNGEE. Trimming cost V 1 base and J 6 bases; bases outside gene matches: 3. The CDR3 coding sequence is TGTGCCAGCAGCGTATCAGGGACAGATGAAAAACTGTTTTTT. Encoded protein: CASSVSGTDEKLFF. Based on the CDR3 plus reference TRBV9 and TRBJ1-4, the full variable domain is DSGVTQTPKHLITATGQRVTLRCSPRSGDLSVYWYQQSLDQGLQFLIQYYNGEERAKGNILERFSAQQFPDLHSELNLSSLELGDSALYFCASSVSGTDEKLFFGSGTQLSVL.

The chain combines TRBV5-5 with TRBJ1-1; possibly TRBD1 for D (6 bases). There are 15 residues in the CDR3. The germline gives CDR1 SGHKS, CDR2 YYEKEE (reference sequence). V lost 4 bases, J lost 11 bases, and 24 bases lay in between. CDR3 region: CASSRWDTSGVGAFF. In nucleotides, the CDR3 is TGTGCCAGCAGCCGGTGGGACACGAGCGGGGTAGGGGCTTTCTTT.

This clone was seen a few times. The rearrangement uses TRBV4-1 and TRBJ1-6, with TRBD1 matching 8 bases. CDR3 size: 15 residues. Germline assignment: CDR1 MGHRA and CDR2 YSYEKL. V gave up 3 bases and J gave up 8 bases; unmatched junction bases: 6. The DNA of the CDR3 is TGCGCCAGCAGCCAGGACAGGGCCAGATATTCACCCCTCCACTTT. This encodes CASSQDRARYSPLHF.

The V and J genes are TRBV5-1 and TRBJ1-3, with a tentative D call TRBD1 (5 bases). This CDR3 is built from 13 residues. The V end lost 9 bases, the J end lost 4 bases, and 14 bases lay between the germline ends. CDR1 SGHRS and CDR2 YFSETQ come from the germline V gene. The CDR3: CATQRWGGNTIYF. The CDR3 nucleotides read TGCGCCACCCAACGTTGGGGGGGAAACACCATATATTTT.

This clone has just a few counts. V and J are TRBV27 and TRBJ1-1; tentatively, D is TRBD1 (5 bases). CDR1 is MNHEY and CDR2 is SMNVEV in the germline V gene (reference sequence). V dropped 4 bases and J dropped 1 base, with 13 bases sitting between them. The CDR3 consists of 15 residues. The CDR3 coding sequence is TGTGCCAGCAGTTCTTTGGGGACGGGGAACACTGAAGCTTTCTTT. Translation gives CASSSLGTGNTEAFF.

This clone was counted once. This rearrangement joins TRBV5-1 to TRBJ2-1; D is unresolved. This CDR3 region has 13 residues. V dropped 2 bases and J dropped 8 bases, with 11 bases sitting between them. CDR1 and CDR2 from the germline V gene are SGHRS and YFSETQ. The CDR3 nucleotides read TGCGCCAGCAGCTTCCGGACGGGCTATGAGCAGTTCTTC. Protein: CASSFRTGYEQFF. Supplemented by reference TRBV5-1 and TRBJ2-1, the full variable domain reads KAGVTQTPRYLIKTRGQQVTLSCSPISGHRSVSWYQQTPGQGLQFLFEYFSETQRNKGNFPGRFSGRQFSNSRSEMNVSTLELGDSALYLCASSFRTGYEQFFGPGTRLTVL.

The chain uses TRBV6-5 and TRBJ1-5; perhaps TRBD1 as D (5 bases). The ends were cut back, 5 bases at V and 6 bases at J, with 11 bases in the middle. Germline-derived CDR1 and CDR2 are MNHEY and SVGAGI. This CDR3 is 13 amino acids long. CDR3 DNA sequence: TGTGCCAGCAGTCGACGGGGCGGTCAGCCCCAGCATTTT. It translates to CASSRRGGQPQHF.

The chain has TRBV5-1 and TRBJ1-1, with D possibly being TRBD1 (5 bases). The V gene lost 5 bases and the J gene lost 4 bases, with 12 bases spanning the gap. The CDR3 length is 13 residues. Germline loops: CDR1 SGHRS, CDR2 YFSETQ. CDR3 loop: CASRSQGSTEAFF. The CDR3 DNA is TGCGCCAGCAGATCGCAGGGTTCCACTGAAGCTTTCTTT.

The chain is built from TRBV7-2 and TRBJ1-2; D is undetermined. Germline lookup yields CDR1 SGHTA and CDR2 FQGNSA. The ends were cut back, 7 bases at V and 3 bases at J, with 18 bases in the middle. The CDR3 has 15 amino acids. CDR3 protein: CASTGNPRSYYGYTF. In nucleotides, the CDR3 is TGTGCCAGCACCGGAAATCCGAGGTCTTACTATGGCTACACCTTC.

The rearrangement links TRBV7-6 to TRBJ2-7, with 12 bases matching TRBD1. Germline V gives CDR1 SGHVS, CDR2 FNYEAQ. V lost 5 bases to trimming and J lost 5 bases; unmatched junction nucleotides: 7. CDR3 size: 15 residues. CDR3 in amino acids: CASSAPGQGANEQYF. The CDR3 DNA follows: TGTGCCAGCAGCGCGCCGGGACAGGGGGCTAACGAGCAGTACTTC.

This sequence joins TRBV4-1 and TRBJ1-1, with D unresolved. This CDR3 contains 14 residues. Trimming cost V 3 bases and J 1 base, with 9 bases left between them. CDR1 is MGHRA and CDR2 is YSYEKL in the germline V gene. CDR3 in amino acids: CASSHPGRNTEAFF. The CDR3 DNA reads as TGCGCCAGCAGCCATCCCGGCCGGAACACTGAAGCTTTCTTT.

This chain uses TRBV30 with TRBJ1-3; perhaps TRBD1 as D (5 bases). The CDR3 runs 13 residues. V lost 4 bases to trimming and J lost 3 bases, with 10 bases between them. Germline V gene lookup returns CDR1 GTSNPN and CDR2 SVGIG (reference sequence). CDR3 in DNA: TGTGCCTGGATGAACCAGGGTGGAAACACCATATATTTT. This translates into CAWMNQGGNTIYF.

The chain uses TRBV7-9 and TRBJ1-1; perhaps TRBD1 as D (6 bases). V lost 4 bases to trimming and J lost 1 base, with 7 bases between them. CDR1 and CDR2 from the germline V gene are SEHNR and FQNEAQ (reference sequence). This CDR3 is 13 amino acids long. CDR3 sequence reads: CASSSQGNTEAFF. The CDR3 nucleotides are TGTGCCAGCAGCTCACAGGGGAACACTGAAGCTTTCTTT.

The chain's CDR3 is CASSLPDRGEKLFF. The CDR3 region has the DNA TGTGCCAGCTCACTACCGGACAGAGGAGAAAAACTGTTTTTT. The genes are TRBV18 and TRBJ1-4; possible D gene TRBD1, 6 bases. The V end lost 4 bases, the J end lost 8 bases, and 14 bases lay between the germline ends. The CDR3 is made up of 14 amino acids. The germline V gene has CDR1 KGHSH and CDR2 LQKENI.